This T cell receptor beta chain was found in a study of shared clonotypes between healthy human individuals. Sequenced by immunoSEQ multiplex PCR; TCRdb stores in-frame clones only, minus some. The table lists more than 500,000 clones, around 95% of them singletons. CD8 cells classed as naive were CD45RO-negative and positively selected for CCR7, excluding terminally differentiated effector memory CD45RA+ cells. The source is a woman in her twenties or thirties in good health. Sequencing was performed on naive CD8+ T cells sorted from blood.

The CDR3 nucleotides read TGTGCCAGCAGCTTCGGACTAGCGGGAGGGCCCCCCGGGGAGCTGTTTTTT. Translating gives CASSFGLAGGPPGELFF. The V and J genes are TRBV7-8 and TRBJ2-2; 15 nucleotides agree with TRBD2. Germline V CDR1 and CDR2: SGHVS, FQNEAQ. This CDR3 spans 17 amino acids. Germline trimming cut 3 bases from V and 6 bases from J; bases unmatched to any gene: 5.